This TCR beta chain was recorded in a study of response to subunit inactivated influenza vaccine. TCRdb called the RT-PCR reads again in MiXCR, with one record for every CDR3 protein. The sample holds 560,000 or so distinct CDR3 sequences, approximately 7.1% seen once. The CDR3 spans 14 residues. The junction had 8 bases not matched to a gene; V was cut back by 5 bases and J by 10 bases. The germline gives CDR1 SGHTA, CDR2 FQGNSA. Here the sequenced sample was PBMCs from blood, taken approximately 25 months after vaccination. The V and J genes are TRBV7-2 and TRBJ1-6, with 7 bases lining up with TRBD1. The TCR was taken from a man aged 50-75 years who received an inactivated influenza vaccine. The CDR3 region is CASSGRGNYSPLHF. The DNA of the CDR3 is TGTGCCAGCAGCGGCAGGGGGAACTACTCACCCCTCCACTTT. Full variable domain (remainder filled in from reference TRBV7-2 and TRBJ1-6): GAGVSQSPSNKVTEKGKDVELRCDPISGHTALYWYRQSLGQGLEFLIYFQGNSAPDKSGLPSDRFSAERTGGSVSTLTIQRTQQEDSAVYLCASSGRGNYSPLHFGNGTRLTVT.